Detailed here is one TCR beta chain. Antigen specificity is unknown. The record originates from a study of CD8+CD57+ T cells in acquired aplastic anemia. Study context: Quantities of DNA derived from sorted CD4+ and CD8+ cells averaged about 3.2 ug.

Genomic DNA provided the template from which TCR beta VDJ and CDR3 profiles were obtained. TCRdb called the reads again in MiXCR, with one record for every CDR3 protein. Among 150,000 to 200,000 distinct CDR3 sequences listed, over 60% were seen once. Whole-study findings and limits: Patients and controls shared fewer than 30 CD8+ CDR3 sequences.

The germline CDR1 and CDR2 sequences are SGHKS and YYEKEE (reference sequence). The CDR3 extends over 14 amino acids. V lost 4 bases, J lost 3 bases, and 6 bases stayed unmatched. The sample taken for sequencing was sorted CD4+, CD8+, or CD8+CD57+ T cells (not recorded which) from PBMCs. This receptor was obtained from a human donor with severe aplastic anemia or a healthy control (not recorded which). The genes are TRBV5-5 and TRBJ2-5; 7 nucleotides agree with TRBD1. CDR3 region: CASSTPGTEETQYF. CDR3 nucleotides: TGTGCCAGCAGCACCCCCGGGACAGAAGAGACCCAGTACTTC.